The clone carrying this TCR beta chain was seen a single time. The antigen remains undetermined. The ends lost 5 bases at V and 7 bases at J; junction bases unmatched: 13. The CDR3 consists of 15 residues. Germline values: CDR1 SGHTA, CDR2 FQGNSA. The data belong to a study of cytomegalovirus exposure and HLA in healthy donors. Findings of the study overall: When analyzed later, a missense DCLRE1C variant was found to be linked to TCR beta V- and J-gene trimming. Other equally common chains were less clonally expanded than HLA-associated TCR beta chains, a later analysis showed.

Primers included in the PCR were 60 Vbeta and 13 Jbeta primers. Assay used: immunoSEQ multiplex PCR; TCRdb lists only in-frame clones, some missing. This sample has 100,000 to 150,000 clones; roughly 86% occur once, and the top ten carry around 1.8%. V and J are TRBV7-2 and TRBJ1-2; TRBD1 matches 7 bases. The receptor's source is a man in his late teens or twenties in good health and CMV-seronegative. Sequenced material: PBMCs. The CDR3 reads CASSLRRDSGLGYTF. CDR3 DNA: TGTGCCAGCAGCCTACGAAGGGACAGCGGCCTTGGCTACACCTTC.